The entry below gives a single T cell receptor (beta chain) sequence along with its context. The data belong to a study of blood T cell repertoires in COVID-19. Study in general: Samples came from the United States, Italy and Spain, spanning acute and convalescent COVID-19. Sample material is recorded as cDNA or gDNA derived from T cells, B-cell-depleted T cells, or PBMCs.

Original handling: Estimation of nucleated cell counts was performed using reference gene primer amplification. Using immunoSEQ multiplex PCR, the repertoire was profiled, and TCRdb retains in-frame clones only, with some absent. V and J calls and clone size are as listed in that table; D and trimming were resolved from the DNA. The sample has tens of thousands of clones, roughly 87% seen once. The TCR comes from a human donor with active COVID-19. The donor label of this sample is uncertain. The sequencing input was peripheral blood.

The CDR3 spells CASSVGLAGETYEQYF. CDR3 coding DNA: TGCGCCAGCAGCGTGGGACTAGCGGGGGAAACCTACGAGCAGTACTTC. This sequence joins TRBV5-1 and TRBJ2-7, with 14 bases matching TRBD2. V was clipped by 4 bases and J by 2 bases; unmatched bases: 5. CDR1 SGHRS and CDR2 YFSETQ come from the germline V gene. The CDR3 has 16 residues. The whole variable domain, remainder taken from reference TRBV5-1 and TRBJ2-7, is KAGVTQTPRYLIKTRGQQVTLSCSPISGHRSVSWYQQTPGQGLQFLFEYFSETQRNKGNFPGRFSGRQFSNSRSEMNVSTLELGDSALYLCASSVGLAGETYEQYFGPGTRLTVT.